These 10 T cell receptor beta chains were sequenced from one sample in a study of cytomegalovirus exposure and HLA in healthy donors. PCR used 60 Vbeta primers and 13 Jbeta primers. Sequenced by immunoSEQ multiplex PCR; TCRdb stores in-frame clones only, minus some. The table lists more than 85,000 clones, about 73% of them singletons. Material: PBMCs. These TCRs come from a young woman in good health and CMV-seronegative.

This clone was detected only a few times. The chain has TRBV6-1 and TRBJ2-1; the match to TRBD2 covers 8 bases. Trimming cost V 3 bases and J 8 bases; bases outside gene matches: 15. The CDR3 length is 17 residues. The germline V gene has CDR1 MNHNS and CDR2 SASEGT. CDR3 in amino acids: CASSDLRTSRAGDEQFF. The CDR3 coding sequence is TGTGCCAGCAGTGACCTCAGGACTAGCCGGGCGGGCGATGAGCAGTTCTTC.

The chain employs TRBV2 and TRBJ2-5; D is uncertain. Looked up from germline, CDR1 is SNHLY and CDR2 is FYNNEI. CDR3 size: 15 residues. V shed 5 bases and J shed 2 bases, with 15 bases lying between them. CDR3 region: CASSPSRGVQETQYF. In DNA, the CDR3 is TGTGCCAGCAGTCCGAGTCGTGGAGTGCAAGAGACCCAGTACTTC.

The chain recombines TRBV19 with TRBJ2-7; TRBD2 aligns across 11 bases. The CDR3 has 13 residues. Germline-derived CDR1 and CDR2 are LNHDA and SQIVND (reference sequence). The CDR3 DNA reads TGTTCAACCGGGACTAGCGGTTCCTACGAGCAGTACTTC. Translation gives CSTGTSGSYEQYF.

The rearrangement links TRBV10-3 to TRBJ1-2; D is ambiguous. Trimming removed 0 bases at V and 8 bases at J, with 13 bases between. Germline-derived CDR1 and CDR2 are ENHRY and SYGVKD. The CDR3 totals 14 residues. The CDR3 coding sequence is TGTGCCATCAGTGAGTCGGAGTTAGGAGGAGGCTACACCTTC. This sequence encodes CAISESELGGGYTF.

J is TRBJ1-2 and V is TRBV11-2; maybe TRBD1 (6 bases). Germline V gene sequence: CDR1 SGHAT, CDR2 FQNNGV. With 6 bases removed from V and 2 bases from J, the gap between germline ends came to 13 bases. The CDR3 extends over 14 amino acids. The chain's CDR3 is CASSRTTGNYGYTF. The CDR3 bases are TGTGCCAGCAGTAGGACGACAGGAAACTATGGCTACACCTTC.

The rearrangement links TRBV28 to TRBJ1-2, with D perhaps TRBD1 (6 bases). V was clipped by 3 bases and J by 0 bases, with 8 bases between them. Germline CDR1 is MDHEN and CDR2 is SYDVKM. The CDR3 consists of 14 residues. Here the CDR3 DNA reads TGTGCCAGCAGTTTCGGGACATCTAACTATGGCTACACCTTC. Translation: CASSFGTSNYGYTF.

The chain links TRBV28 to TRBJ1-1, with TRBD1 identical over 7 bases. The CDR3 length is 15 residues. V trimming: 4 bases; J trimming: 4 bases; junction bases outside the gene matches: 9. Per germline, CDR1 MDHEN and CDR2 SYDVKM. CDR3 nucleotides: TGTGCCAGCAGTTCCGCCGACAGGGAAGGCACTGAAGCTTTCTTT. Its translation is CASSSADREGTEAFF.

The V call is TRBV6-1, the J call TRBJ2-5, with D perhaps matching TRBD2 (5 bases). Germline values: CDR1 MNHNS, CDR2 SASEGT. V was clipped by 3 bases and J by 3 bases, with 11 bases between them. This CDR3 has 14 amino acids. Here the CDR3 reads CASSEGWRKETQYF. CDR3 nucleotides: TGTGCCAGCAGTGAGGGGTGGAGGAAAGAGACCCAGTACTTC.

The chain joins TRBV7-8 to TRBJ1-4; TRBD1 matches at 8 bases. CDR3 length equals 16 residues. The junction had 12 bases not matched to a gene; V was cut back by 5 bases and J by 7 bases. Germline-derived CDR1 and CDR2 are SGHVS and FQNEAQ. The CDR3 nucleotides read TGTGCCAGCAGCGTTTCCAGGACAGGGAGTTTTGAAAAACTGTTTTTT. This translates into CASSVSRTGSFEKLFF.

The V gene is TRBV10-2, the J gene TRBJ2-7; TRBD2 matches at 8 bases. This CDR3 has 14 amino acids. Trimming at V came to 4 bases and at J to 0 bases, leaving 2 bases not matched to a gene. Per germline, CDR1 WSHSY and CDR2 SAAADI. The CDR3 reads CASSGSGASYEQYF. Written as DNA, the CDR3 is TGCGCCAGCAGTGGTAGCGGGGCCTCCTACGAGCAGTACTTC.